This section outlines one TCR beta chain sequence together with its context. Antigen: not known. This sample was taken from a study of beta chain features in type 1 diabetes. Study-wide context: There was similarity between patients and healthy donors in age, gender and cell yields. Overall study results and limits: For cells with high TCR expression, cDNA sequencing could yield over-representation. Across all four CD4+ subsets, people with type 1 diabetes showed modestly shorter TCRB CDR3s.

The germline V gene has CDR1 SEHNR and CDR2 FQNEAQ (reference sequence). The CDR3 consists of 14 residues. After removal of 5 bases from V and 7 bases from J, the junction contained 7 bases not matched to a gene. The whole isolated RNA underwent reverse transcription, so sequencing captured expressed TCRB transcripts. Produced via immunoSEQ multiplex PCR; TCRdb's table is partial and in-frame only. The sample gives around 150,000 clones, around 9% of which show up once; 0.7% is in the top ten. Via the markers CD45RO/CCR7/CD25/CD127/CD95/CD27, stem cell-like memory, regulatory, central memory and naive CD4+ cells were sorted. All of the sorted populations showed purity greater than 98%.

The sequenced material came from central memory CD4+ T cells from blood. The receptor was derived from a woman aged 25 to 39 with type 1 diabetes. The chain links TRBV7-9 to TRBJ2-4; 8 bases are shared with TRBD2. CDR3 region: CASSPTSGVNIQYF. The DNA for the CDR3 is TGTGCCAGCAGCCCAACTAGCGGAGTGAACATTCAGTACTTC.